This paragraph reports one T cell receptor beta chain. No antigen is known for it. The CDR3 runs 17 residues. Germline CDR1 reads LNHDA; CDR2 reads SQIVND (reference sequence). The trim removed 5 bases at V and 9 bases at J, leaving 16 bases unmatched. This sample was taken from a study of T cell responses to AZD1222 COVID-19 vaccine. Study overall: Second-dose groups at about 4 or about 12 weeks were pooled.

Study conclusions and caveats: With two AZD1222 doses given, Spike-specific TCR breadth and depth both rose. Across the whole spike, CD4 TCRs peaked at regions 160-218 and 743-854. The study identified only a handful of AZD1222 recipients as seropositive at baseline.

Sequencing was performed with immunoSEQ multiplex PCR; in TCRdb, only in-frame clones are kept and a portion is missing. The table has about 130,000 clones, 93% seen once. The clonotype originates from an adult in good health. The gene calls are TRBV19 and TRBJ2-1, with 10 bases aligning to TRBD2. This specimen consisted of peripheral blood, obtained on day 0 of AZD1222 vaccination. The CDR3 is CASSPTLASGRSGEQFF. The CDR3 DNA reads TGTGCCAGTAGTCCCACCCTCGCTAGCGGGAGATCAGGTGAGCAGTTCTTC.